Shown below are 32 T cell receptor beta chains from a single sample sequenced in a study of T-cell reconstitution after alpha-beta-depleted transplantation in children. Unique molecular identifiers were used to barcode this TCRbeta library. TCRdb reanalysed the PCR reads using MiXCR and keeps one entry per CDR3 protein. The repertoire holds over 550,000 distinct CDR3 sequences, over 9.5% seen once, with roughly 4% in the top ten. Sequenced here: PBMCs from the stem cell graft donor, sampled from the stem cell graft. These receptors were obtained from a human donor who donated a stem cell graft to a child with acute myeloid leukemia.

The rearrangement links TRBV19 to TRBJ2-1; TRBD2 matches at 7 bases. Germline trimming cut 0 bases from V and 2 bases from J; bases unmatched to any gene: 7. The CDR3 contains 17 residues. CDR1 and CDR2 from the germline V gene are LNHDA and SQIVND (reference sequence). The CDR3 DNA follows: TGTGCCAGTAGTATAGAAGCTAGCGGAGCAGCCTACAATGAGCAGTTCTTC. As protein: CASSIEASGAAYNEQFF.

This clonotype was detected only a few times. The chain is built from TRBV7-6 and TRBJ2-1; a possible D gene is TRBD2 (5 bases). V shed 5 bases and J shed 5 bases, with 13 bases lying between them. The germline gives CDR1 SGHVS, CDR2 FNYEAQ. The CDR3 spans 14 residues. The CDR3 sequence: CASSPRGGDNEQFF. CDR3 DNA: TGTGCCAGCAGCCCACGGGGTGGGGACAATGAGCAGTTCTTC.

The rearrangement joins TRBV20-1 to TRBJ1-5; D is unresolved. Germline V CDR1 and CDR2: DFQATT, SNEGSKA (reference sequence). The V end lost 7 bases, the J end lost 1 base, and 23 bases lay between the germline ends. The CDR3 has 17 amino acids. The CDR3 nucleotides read TGCAGTGGGAGAGACCCCGCTGGAGACGGAAGCAATCAGCCCCAGCATTTT. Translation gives CSGRDPAGDGSNQPQHF.

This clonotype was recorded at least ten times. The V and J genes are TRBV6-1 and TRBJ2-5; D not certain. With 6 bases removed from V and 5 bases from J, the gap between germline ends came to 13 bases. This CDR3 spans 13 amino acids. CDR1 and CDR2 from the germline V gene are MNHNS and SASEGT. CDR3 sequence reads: CASSPGIAETQYF. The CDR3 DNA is TGTGCCAGCAGCCCCGGAATTGCGGAGACCCAGTACTTC.

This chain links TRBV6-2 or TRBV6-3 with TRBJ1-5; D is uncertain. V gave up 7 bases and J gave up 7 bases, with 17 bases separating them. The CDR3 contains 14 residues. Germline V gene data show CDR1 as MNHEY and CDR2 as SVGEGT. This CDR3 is CASTILGSGQPQHF. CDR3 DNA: TGTGCCAGCACCATACTCGGCTCGGGGCAGCCCCAGCATTTT.

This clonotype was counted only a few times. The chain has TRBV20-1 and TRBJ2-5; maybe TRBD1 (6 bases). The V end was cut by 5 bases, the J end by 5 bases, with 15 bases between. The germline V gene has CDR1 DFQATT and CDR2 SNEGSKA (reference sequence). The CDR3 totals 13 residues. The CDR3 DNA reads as TGCAGTGCTCCCACGTCCCAGGGGGAGACCCAGTACTTC. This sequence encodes CSAPTSQGETQYF.

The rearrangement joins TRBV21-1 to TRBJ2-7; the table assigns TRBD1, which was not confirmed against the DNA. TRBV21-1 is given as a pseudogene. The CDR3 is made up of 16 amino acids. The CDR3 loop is CASSTGQGRISYEQYF. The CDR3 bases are TGTGCCAGCAGCACCGGACAGGGAAGGATCTCCTACGAGCAGTACTTC.

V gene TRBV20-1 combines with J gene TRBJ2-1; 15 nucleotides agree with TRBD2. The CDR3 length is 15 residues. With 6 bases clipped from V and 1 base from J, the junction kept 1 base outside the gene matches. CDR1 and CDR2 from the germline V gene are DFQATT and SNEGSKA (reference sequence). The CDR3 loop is CSAGLAGGSYNEQFF. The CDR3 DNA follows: TGCAGTGCCGGACTAGCGGGAGGGTCCTACAATGAGCAGTTCTTC.

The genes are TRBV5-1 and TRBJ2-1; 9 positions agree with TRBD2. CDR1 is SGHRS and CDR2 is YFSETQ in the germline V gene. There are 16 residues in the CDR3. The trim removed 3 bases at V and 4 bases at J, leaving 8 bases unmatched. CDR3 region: CASSSQREVIYNEQFF. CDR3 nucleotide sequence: TGCGCCAGCAGCTCCCAGCGGGAGGTAATATACAATGAGCAGTTCTTC.

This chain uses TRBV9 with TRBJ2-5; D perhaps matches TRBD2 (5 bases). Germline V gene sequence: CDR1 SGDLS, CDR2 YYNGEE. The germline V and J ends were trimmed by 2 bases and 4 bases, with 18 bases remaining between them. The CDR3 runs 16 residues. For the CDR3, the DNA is TGTGCCAGCAGCGTCGGGGAGATAAGCCTACCAGAGACCCAGTACTTC. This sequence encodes CASSVGEISLPETQYF.

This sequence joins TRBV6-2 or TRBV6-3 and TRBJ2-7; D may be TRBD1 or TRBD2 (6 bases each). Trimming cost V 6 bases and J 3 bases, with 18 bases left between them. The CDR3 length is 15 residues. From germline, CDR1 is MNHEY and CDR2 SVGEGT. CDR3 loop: CASSLPEGGGYEQYF. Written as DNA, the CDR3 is TGTGCCAGCAGCCTCCCCGAGGGGGGAGGCTACGAGCAGTACTTC.

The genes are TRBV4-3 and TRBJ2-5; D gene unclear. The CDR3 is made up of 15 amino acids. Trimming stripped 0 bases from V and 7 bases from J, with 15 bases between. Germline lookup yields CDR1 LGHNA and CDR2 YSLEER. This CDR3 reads CASSQELPPMVTQYF. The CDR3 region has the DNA TGCGCCAGCAGCCAAGAACTTCCCCCAATGGTGACCCAGTACTTC.

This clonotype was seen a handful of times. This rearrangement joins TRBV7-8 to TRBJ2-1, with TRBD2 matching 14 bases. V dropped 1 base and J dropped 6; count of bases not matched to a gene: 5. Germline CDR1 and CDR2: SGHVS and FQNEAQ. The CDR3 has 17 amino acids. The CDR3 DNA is TGTGCCAGCAGCTTAGTAGGACTAGCGGGAGGAGTCAATGAGCAGTTCTTC. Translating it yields CASSLVGLAGGVNEQFF. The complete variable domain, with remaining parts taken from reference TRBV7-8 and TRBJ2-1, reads GAGVSQSPRYKVAKRGQDVALRCDPISGHVSLFWYQQALGQGPEFLTYFQNEAQLDKSGLPSDRFFAERPEGSVSTLKIQRTQQEDSAVYLCASSLVGLAGGVNEQFFGPGTRLTVL.

CDR3 loop: CASSQQRDPAYEQYF. The CDR3 DNA is TGCGCCAGCAGCCAACAAAGGGACCCCGCCTACGAGCAGTACTTC. This chain links TRBV4-3 with TRBJ2-7; TRBD1 or TRBD2 may be the D gene (5 bases each). Trimming removed 2 bases at V and 2 bases at J, with 13 bases between. Germline V gives CDR1 LGHNA, CDR2 YSLEER. This CDR3 has 15 amino acids.

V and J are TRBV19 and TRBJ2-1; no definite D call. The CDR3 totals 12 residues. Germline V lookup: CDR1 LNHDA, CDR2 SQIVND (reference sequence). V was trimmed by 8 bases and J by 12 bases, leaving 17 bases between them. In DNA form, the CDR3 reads TGTGCCAGTGAATTCCTTGGTAAGGGGCAGTTCTTC. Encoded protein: CASEFLGKGQFF.

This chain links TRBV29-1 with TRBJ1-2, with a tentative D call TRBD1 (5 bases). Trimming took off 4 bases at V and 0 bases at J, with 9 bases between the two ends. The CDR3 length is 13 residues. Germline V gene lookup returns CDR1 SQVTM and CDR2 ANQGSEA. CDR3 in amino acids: CSVGTPTNYGYTF. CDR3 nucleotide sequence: TGCAGCGTTGGGACACCGACTAACTATGGCTACACCTTC.

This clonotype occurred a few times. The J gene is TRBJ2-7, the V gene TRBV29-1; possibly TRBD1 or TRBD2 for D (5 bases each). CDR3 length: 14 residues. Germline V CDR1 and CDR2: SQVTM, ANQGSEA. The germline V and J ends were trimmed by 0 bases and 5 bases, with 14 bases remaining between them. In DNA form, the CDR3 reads TGCAGCGTTGAAGATCGGGGCAGGTCGGACGAGCAGTACTTC. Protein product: CSVEDRGRSDEQYF.

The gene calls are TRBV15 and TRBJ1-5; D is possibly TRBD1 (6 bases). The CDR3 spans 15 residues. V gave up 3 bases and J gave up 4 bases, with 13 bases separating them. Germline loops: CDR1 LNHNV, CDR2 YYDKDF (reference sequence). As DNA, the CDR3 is TGTGCCACCAGCAGGCCGGACAGCCCAAATCAGCCCCAGCATTTT. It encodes CATSRPDSPNQPQHF.

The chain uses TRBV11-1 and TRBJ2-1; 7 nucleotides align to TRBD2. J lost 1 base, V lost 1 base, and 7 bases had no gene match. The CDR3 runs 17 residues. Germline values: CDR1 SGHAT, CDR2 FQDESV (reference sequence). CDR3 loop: CASSLDGLGVSYNEQFF. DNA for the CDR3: TGTGCCAGCAGCTTAGACGGACTAGGGGTATCCTACAATGAGCAGTTCTTC.

CDR3 protein: CASSLGPEPRNEQFF. CDR3 DNA: TGTGCCAGCAGCCTCGGCCCCGAGCCTAGGAATGAGCAGTTCTTC. This rearrangement joins TRBV7-3 to TRBJ2-1, with D unclear. The length of the CDR3 is 15 residues. V lost 5 bases, J lost 7 bases, and 18 bases lay in between. The V gene's germline CDR1 is SGHTA and CDR2 FQGTGA.

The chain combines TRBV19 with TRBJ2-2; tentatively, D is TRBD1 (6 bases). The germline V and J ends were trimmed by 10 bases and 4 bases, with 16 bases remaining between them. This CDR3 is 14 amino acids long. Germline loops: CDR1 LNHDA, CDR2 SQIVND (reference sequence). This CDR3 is CATTVTGPTGELFF. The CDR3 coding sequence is TGTGCCACCACCGTAACAGGGCCCACCGGGGAGCTGTTTTTT.

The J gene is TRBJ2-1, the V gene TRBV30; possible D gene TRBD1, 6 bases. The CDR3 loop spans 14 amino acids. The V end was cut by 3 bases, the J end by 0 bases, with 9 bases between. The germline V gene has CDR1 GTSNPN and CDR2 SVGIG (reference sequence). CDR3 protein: CAWRRGFSYNEQFF. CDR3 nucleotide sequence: TGTGCCTGGAGAAGGGGGTTCTCCTACAATGAGCAGTTCTTC.

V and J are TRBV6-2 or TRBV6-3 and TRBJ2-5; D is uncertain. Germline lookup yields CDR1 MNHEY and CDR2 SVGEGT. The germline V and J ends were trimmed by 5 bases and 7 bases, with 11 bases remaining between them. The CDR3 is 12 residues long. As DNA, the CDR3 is TGTGCCAGCAGTGGACGGCTTGGGACCCAGTACTTC. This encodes CASSGRLGTQYF.

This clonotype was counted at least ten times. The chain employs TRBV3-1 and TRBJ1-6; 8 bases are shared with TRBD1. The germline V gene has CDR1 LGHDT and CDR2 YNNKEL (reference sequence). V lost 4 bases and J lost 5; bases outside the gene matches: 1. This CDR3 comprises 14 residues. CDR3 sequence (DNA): TGTGCCAGCAGCCGGGGACAGGATAATTCACCCCTCCACTTT. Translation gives CASSRGQDNSPLHF.

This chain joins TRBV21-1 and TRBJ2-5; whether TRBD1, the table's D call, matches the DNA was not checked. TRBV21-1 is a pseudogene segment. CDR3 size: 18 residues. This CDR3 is CASSKEGCWDTTQETQYF. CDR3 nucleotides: TGTGCCAGCAGCAAAGAAGGGTGCTGGGACACCACACAAGAGACCCAGTACTTC.

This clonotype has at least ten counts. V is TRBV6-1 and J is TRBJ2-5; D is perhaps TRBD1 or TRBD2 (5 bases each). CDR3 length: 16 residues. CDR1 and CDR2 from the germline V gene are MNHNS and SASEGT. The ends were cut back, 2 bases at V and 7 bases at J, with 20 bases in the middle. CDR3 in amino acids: CASSESSGAGVGTQYF. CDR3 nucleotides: TGTGCCAGCAGTGAAAGTTCCGGGGCCGGGGTTGGGACCCAGTACTTC.

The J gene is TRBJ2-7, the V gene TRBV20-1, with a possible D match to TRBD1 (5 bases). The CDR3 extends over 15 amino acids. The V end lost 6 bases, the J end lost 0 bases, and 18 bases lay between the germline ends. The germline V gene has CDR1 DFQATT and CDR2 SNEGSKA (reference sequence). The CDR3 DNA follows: TGCAGTGCCCATAAAGGGGTGAAGGTCTCCTACGAGCAGTACTTC. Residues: CSAHKGVKVSYEQYF.

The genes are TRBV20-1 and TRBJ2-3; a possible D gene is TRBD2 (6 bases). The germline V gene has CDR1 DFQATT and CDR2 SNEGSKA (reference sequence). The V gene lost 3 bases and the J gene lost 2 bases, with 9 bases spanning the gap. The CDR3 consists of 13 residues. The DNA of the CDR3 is TGCAGTGCTAGCGGGGGAAACACAGATACGCAGTATTTT. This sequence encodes CSASGGNTDTQYF.

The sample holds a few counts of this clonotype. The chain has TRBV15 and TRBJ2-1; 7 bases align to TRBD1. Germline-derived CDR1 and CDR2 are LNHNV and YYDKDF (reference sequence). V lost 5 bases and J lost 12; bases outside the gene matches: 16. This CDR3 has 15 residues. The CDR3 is CATSRGGGTMKGQFF. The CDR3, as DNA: TGTGCCACCAGCCGAGGGGGCGGAACAATGAAGGGGCAGTTCTTC.

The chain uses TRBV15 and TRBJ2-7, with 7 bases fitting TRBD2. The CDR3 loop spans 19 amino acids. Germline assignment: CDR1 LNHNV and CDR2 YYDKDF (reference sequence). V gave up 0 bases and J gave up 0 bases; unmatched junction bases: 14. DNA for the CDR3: TGTGCCACCAGCAGAGATAGAGGACGGGGCGGGAGTCTCTCCTACGAGCAGTACTTC. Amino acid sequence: CATSRDRGRGGSLSYEQYF.

The CDR3 sequence is CSVGGQKSRAFF. As DNA, the CDR3 is TGCAGCGTTGGGGGGCAGAAGTCGAGGGCTTTCTTT. V gene TRBV29-1 combines with J gene TRBJ1-1; the D gene is possibly TRBD1 (6 bases). CDR1 is SQVTM, CDR2 ANQGSEA, per germline. V lost 4 bases and J lost 11, with 17 bases in between. This CDR3 has 12 amino acids.

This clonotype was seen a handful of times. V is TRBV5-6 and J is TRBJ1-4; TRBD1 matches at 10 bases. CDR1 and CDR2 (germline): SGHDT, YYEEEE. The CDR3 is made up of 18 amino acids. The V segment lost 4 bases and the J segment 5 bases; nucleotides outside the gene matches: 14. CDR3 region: CASSPRRTGGSINEKLFF. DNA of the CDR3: TGTGCCAGCAGCCCACGGCGGACAGGGGGTAGTATCAATGAAAAACTGTTTTTT.